One and the same sample provided the 5 T cell receptor beta chains below, sequenced in a study of shared clonotypes between healthy human individuals. Sequenced by immunoSEQ multiplex PCR; TCRdb stores in-frame clones only, minus some. The table shows approximately 2.5 million clones, with approximately 90% occurring only once. Specimen: naive CD4+ T cells sorted from blood. Subset described: CD45RA+ positively selected. The receptors stem from a man between 18 and 29 years old in good health.

This chain uses TRBV6-1 with TRBJ2-2, with a weak D call TRBD2 (7 bases). The germline V gene encodes CDR1 MNHNS and CDR2 SASEGT. The CDR3 totals 15 residues. Trimming left V 2 bases short and J 4 bases short, with 11 bases between. The CDR3 nucleotides read TGTGCCAGCAGTGAACGGAGGGGGGGCACCGGGGAGCTGTTTTTT. It encodes CASSERRGGTGELFF.

The rearrangement links TRBV6-6 to TRBJ1-6, with unresolved D. Deletions cut 1 base from V and 9 bases from J, with 10 bases between. CDR1 is MNHNY and CDR2 is SVGAGI in the germline V gene (reference sequence). The length of the CDR3 is 14 residues. The CDR3 loop is CASSYLGPLSPLHF. The CDR3 region has the DNA TGTGCCAGCAGTTACTTAGGCCCTCTTTCACCCCTCCACTTT.

The chain couples TRBV7-3 to TRBJ2-1; a weak D match, TRBD1 (6 bases). The CDR3 runs 16 residues. With 2 bases removed from V and 0 bases from J, the gap between germline ends came to 11 bases. CDR1 is SGHTA, CDR2 FQGTGA, per germline. CDR3 loop: CASSLHRVSSYNEQFF. The DNA of the CDR3 is TGTGCCAGCAGCTTACACAGGGTGAGCTCCTACAATGAGCAGTTCTTC.

The chain carries TRBV7-6 and TRBJ2-7; D is ambiguous. The V gene lost 5 bases and the J gene lost 5 bases, with 13 bases spanning the gap. The CDR3 is 13 residues long. Germline loops: CDR1 SGHVS, CDR2 FNYEAQ. DNA of the CDR3: TGTGCCAGCAGCCCCTTTTCCCCCAACGAGCAGTACTTC. Amino acid sequence: CASSPFSPNEQYF.

CDR3 loop: CASSLRPSSGANVLTF. CDR3 bases: TGCGCCAGCAGCTTGCGGCCCAGCTCTGGGGCCAACGTCCTGACTTTC. The chain is built from TRBV5-1 and TRBJ2-6; D gene ambiguous. The CDR3 loop spans 16 amino acids. V was clipped by 1 base and J by 0 bases, with 8 bases between them. From germline, CDR1 is SGHRS and CDR2 YFSETQ.